This TCR beta chain was recorded in a study of Ad26.COV2.S vaccination and SARS-CoV-2 variants. Profiling relied on immunoSEQ multiplex PCR, and the TCRdb table lists in-frame clones only, not all of them. The profile covers roughly 330,000 clones, with almost 90% appearing a single time and 5.5% taken by the ten largest. Treatment here: around 19 received Ad26.COV2.S at low or high dose, single or two shots; about five received placebo; per-sample allocation not given. Day 63 following the first vaccine or placebo injection was when the samples were taken. The receptor was derived from a person between 18 and 65 years old who received the Ad26.COV2.S COVID-19 vaccine or a placebo. The material sequenced was peripheral blood, taken in a trial of Ad26.COV2.S vaccine versus placebo.

Here the CDR3 reads CASSYSPSGVEETQYF. The CDR3 region has the DNA TGTGCCAGCAGTTACTCGCCTAGCGGGGTAGAGGAGACCCAGTACTTC. The chain is built from TRBV6-5 and TRBJ2-5; 9 nucleotides line up with TRBD2. The CDR3 loop spans 16 amino acids. The V segment lost 0 bases and the J segment 5 bases; nucleotides outside the gene matches: 7. Germline V lookup: CDR1 MNHEY, CDR2 SVGAGI.